This entry describes one T cell receptor beta chain. Assay used: immunoSEQ multiplex PCR; TCRdb lists only in-frame clones, some missing. This sample yields about 160,000 clones, of which around 80% are seen a single time; 3.5% to 5.5% belongs to the top ten. The data derive from a study of cytotoxic CD8 clonotypes in ibrutinib-treated CLL. Germline loops: CDR1 SGHTA, CDR2 FQGNSA. Trimming removed 5 bases at V and 0 bases at J, with 15 bases between. The CDR3 is 16 residues long. The chain carries TRBV7-2 and TRBJ2-3, with D perhaps matching TRBD2 (5 bases). The sequence derives from a human donor with chronic lymphocytic leukemia. The input for sequencing was PBMCs, taken after 24 months of ibrutinib treatment. The CDR3 bases are TGTGCCAGCAGCCCCAAGCTGGGAGTTAGCACAGATACGCAGTATTTT. Translating it yields CASSPKLGVSTDTQYF.